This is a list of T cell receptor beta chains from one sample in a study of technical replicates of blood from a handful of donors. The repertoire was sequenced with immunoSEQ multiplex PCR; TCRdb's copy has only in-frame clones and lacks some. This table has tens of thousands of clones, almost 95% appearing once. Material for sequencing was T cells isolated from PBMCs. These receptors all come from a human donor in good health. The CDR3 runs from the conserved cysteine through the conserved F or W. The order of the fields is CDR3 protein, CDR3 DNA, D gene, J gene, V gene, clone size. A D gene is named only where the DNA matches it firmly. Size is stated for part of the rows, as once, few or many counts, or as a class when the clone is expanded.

CASSPEGGHHQPQHF TGCGCCAGCAGCCCGGAGGGCGGACACCATCAGCCCCAGCATTTT . TRBJ1-5 TRBV5-1 .
CASRDKDRDWAFF TGTGCCAGCAGGGATAAAGACAGGGATTGGGCTTTCTTT TRBD1 TRBJ1-1 TRBV6-6 .
CASSQVGTSGYNEQFF TGCGCCAGCAGCCAAGTAGGGACTAGCGGATACAATGAGCAGTTCTTC TRBD2 TRBJ2-1 TRBV4-1 .
CASRRTSALLFPNTGELFF TGTGCCAGTAGACGGACTAGCGCCCTACTCTTCCCGAACACCGGGGAGCTGTTTTTT TRBD2 TRBJ2-2 TRBV19 .
CASSPDREISEQYF TGTGCCAGCAGTCCGGACAGGGAGATAAGCGAGCAGTACTTC TRBD1 TRBJ2-7 TRBV6-5 .
CASSQGEETQYF TGTGCCAGCAGCCAGGGGGAAGAGACCCAGTACTTC TRBD1 TRBJ2-5 TRBV11-1 .
CASRDDSYEQYF TGTGCCAGCAGGGATGACAGCTACGAGCAGTACTTC . TRBJ2-7 TRBV5-4 .
CASSGSGQETQYF TGCGCCAGCAGTGGAAGCGGACAAGAGACCCAGTACTTC . TRBJ2-5 TRBV10-1 .
CASTTGFNQPQHF TGTGCCAGCACCACAGGGTTTAATCAGCCCCAGCATTTT . TRBJ1-5 TRBV2 .
CASSPGRDLANYGYTF TGTGCCAGCTCACCAGGAAGAGACCTAGCTAACTATGGCTACACCTTC . TRBJ1-2 TRBV18 .
CASRAGGAGGLADYEQYF TGTGCCAGCAGGGCAGGGGGCGCCGGGGGACTAGCGGACTACGAGCAGTACTTC TRBD2 TRBJ2-7 TRBV27 .
CASSVKGAGANTGELFF TGTGCCAGCAGCGTTAAAGGGGCAGGGGCCAACACCGGGGAGCTGTTTTTT . TRBJ2-2 TRBV9 .
CASSWSLASNEQFF TGTGCCAGTAGTTGGAGCCTAGCTTCCAATGAGCAGTTCTTC . TRBJ2-1 TRBV19 .
CASSLGSERGSYEQYF TGTGCCAGCAGCTTAGGATCGGAGCGGGGATCCTACGAGCAGTACTTC TRBD2 TRBJ2-7 TRBV7-2 .
CASSLGNTGNYGYTF TGTGCCAGCAGCTTAGGAAATACAGGGAACTATGGCTACACCTTC . TRBJ1-2 TRBV7-8 .
CASSTSGGVYEQYF TGCGCCAGCAGCACTAGCGGAGGGGTCTACGAGCAGTACTTC TRBD2 TRBJ2-7 TRBV5-1 once
CASSPTGNAGYEQFF TGCGCCAGCAGCCCGACGGGAAACGCCGGATATGAGCAGTTCTTC . TRBJ2-1 TRBV4-3 .
CAISRRASGTWGDEQFF TGTGCCATCTCCCGGAGGGCTAGCGGGACCTGGGGCGATGAGCAGTTCTTC TRBD2 TRBJ2-1 TRBV19 .
CASSGQGSQVNGQYF TGTGCCAGCAGCGGACAGGGATCCCAAGTCAACGGGCAGTACTTC TRBD1 TRBJ2-7 TRBV9 .
CASSLDPGGGGTGELFF TGTGCCAGCAGCTTGGATCCGGGCGGGGGTGGAACCGGGGAGCTGTTTTTT TRBD2 TRBJ2-2 TRBV5-5 .
CASRKAGIYNEQFF TGTGCCAGCAGAAAAGCGGGGATTTACAATGAGCAGTTCTTC TRBD2 TRBJ2-1 TRBV28 .
CASSHCGGGYTF TGCGCCAGCAGTCATTGCGGGGGGGGCTACACCTTC . TRBJ1-2 TRBV23-1 .
CASTLDRGLTGELFF TGTGCCAGTACCTTAGACAGGGGGCTCACCGGGGAGCTGTTTTTT TRBD1 TRBJ2-2 TRBV19 .
CASTIPRDTDTQYF TGTGCCAGCACGATTCCGCGGGACACAGATACGCAGTATTTT . TRBJ2-3 TRBV21-1 .
CASSDIFKNIQYF TGTGCCAGCAGTGATATATTTAAAAACATTCAGTACTTC . TRBJ2-4 TRBV2 .
CASSQGDREITEAFF TGCGCCAGCAGCCAAGGAGATCGAGAAATCACTGAAGCTTTCTTT . TRBJ1-1 TRBV4-1 few
CASSYGYGSSYEQYF TGTGCCAGCAGTTATGGATACGGGAGCTCCTACGAGCAGTACTTC . TRBJ2-7 TRBV6-5 .
CASSTGTGGNTEAFF TGTGCCAGCAGCACAGGGACAGGGGGGAACACTGAAGCTTTCTTT . TRBJ1-1 TRBV21-1 .
CASSGTGKQPQHF TGTGCCAGTAGCGGGACAGGGAAACAGCCCCAGCATTTT TRBD1 TRBJ1-5 TRBV19 .